This T cell receptor beta chain was retrieved from a study of metastatic and nonmetastatic thyroid tumors (dated by TCRdb to about 2020). The study in broad terms: The researchers compared repertoires between peripheral blood samples and tumor or nodule tissue samples from patients with malignant or benign thyroid disease.

Turning to this clone: It has no known antigen specificity. Since the CDR3 does not end with the conserved phenylalanine or tryptophan, this likely comes from a read error.

Before undergoing thyroid surgery, none of the patients had been given any kind of treatment. Using T-cell receptor beta sequencing, the researchers looked back retrospectively at clinical samples from patients, gathered between about 2011 and 2019. The library relied on PCR. The instrument was an Illumina HiSeq 4000. The TCR beta-chain CDR3 region of each patient was profiled by high-throughput sequencing. Per the original workflow: CDR3 differences across clinicopathological groups were used to build a classifier for discriminating distant-metastatic papillary thyroid cancer patients. The Shannon index was used to assess repertoire diversity, and the Morisita-Horn index was used to assess tumor-blood repertoire similarity. TCRdb trimmed public reads at Q25 via fastp, called clones via MiXCR and kept in-frame beta chains. TCRdb, rather than the study authors, made the V and J calls. The sample records 34,000 or so clones, around 20% of which are singletons. The top ten constitute approximately 8.2% of the sample.

The investigation overall reported the following: In both blood and tumor samples, malignant tumors were reported to have significantly higher TCR beta diversity than benign nodules.

The CDR3 has 12 amino acids, counting both end residues. Here the CDR3 DNA is all that survives: 36 bases in frame from base 1. The sequence links TRBV12-3 or TRBV12-4 to TRBJ2-5, with the identity of the D gene unclear. The clonotype was recovered from a female donor with papillary thyroid cancer or a benign thyroid nodule (not recorded which). Some clones in this sample may be carry-over from other donors' samples. The sequenced sample consisted of blood. The DNA reads TGTGCCAGCTGTTTTCTCCAAGAGACCCAGTACATC. It encodes CASCFLQETQYI.